A selection of T cell receptor beta chains follows, all from one sample in a study of cytomegalovirus exposure and HLA in healthy donors. Assay: immunoSEQ multiplex PCR; the TCRdb copy retains only in-frame clones and omits some. Of about 130,000 clones listed, 80% are singletons. The sequencing input was PBMCs. The origin of the receptors is a man aged 25-40 years in good health and CMV-seropositive. The CDR3 runs from the conserved cysteine through the conserved F or W. The D gene is left open where the match is weak. Clone size is given for some rows only: seen once, a few or many times, or a class if the clone is expanded.

cdr3_length	d_call	v_call	j_call	clone_size	cdr3_aa	cdr3_nt
15	.	TRBV27	TRBJ2-2	.	CASSLQARNTGELFF	TGTGCCAGCAGTTTACAGGCAAGGAACACCGGGGAGCTGTTTTTT
14	.	TRBV12-5	TRBJ1-1	few	CASGSLETASEAFF	TGTGCTAGTGGTTCCCTCGAGACAGCGAGTGAAGCTTTCTTT
13	.	TRBV10-2	TRBJ2-7	.	CASSPGTPNEQYF	TGCGCCAGCAGCCCCGGGACACCTAACGAGCAGTACTTC
11	.	TRBV29-1	TRBJ2-3	once	CSVLNTDTQYF	TGCAGCGTGTTAAACACAGATACGCAGTATTTT
15	.	TRBV4-2	TRBJ2-7	.	CASTPTAAPPYEQYF	TGTGCCAGCACCCCGACAGCCGCCCCCCCTTACGAGCAGTACTTC
19	.	TRBV11-2	TRBJ2-2	.	CASSSIRGRAGAITGELFF	TGTGCCAGCAGCTCGATTAGAGGGAGGGCGGGGGCGATTACCGGGGAGCTGTTTTTT
14	.	TRBV11-3	TRBJ2-3	.	CASSWGTSTDTQYF	TGTGCCAGCAGCTGGGGGACTAGCACAGATACGCAGTATTTT
15	.	TRBV28	TRBJ1-2	.	CASKVGGGRAYGYTF	TGTGCCAGCAAAGTAGGAGGTGGAAGAGCCTATGGCTACACCTTC
16	.	TRBV4-2	TRBJ1-4	few	CASSQVLGPQGEKLFF	TGTGCCAGCAGCCAAGTTCTTGGGCCCCAGGGTGAAAAACTGTTTTTT
14	TRBD1	TRBV19	TRBJ1-2	.	CASSQQGAVNGYTF	TGTGCCAGTTCCCAACAGGGGGCAGTGAATGGCTACACCTTC
14	TRBD1	TRBV28	TRBJ2-7	.	CASQGQGSSYEQYF	TGTGCCAGCCAAGGACAGGGGAGCTCCTACGAGCAGTACTTC
14	TRBD1	TRBV6-5	TRBJ2-7	few	CASSLGQVSYEQYF	TGTGCCAGCAGCCTGGGACAGGTTAGCTACGAGCAGTACTTC
14	.	TRBV30	TRBJ1-1	.	CAWSVVELNTEAFF	TGTGCCTGGAGTGTGGTAGAACTAAACACTGAAGCTTTCTTT
13	.	TRBV28	TRBJ1-2	.	CATGPQGYGGYTF	TGTGCCACCGGACCCCAGGGGTACGGTGGCTACACCTTC
15	.	TRBV4-1	TRBJ2-2	.	CASSLHRDISDQLFF	TGCGCCAGCAGCCTCCACCGGGACATCTCGGATCAGCTGTTTTTT
14	.	TRBV2	TRBJ1-2	.	CASSVSSRSYGYTF	TGTGCCAGCAGTGTGTCTAGCAGGTCCTATGGCTACACCTTC
14	TRBD2	TRBV4-1	TRBJ2-1	few	CASSKRDYSGEQFF	TGCGCCAGCAGCAAACGGGACTACTCGGGTGAGCAGTTCTTC
14	.	TRBV5-4	TRBJ2-5	.	CASSTPDRGETQYF	TGTGCCAGCAGCACTCCGGACAGAGGAGAGACCCAGTACTTC
17	.	TRBV14	TRBJ1-2	.	CASSQDLPAQGWHGYTF	TGTGCCAGCAGCCAAGACCTCCCGGCACAGGGATGGCATGGCTACACCTTC
15	TRBD1	TRBV30	TRBJ1-2	.	CAWAGTGRSNYGYTF	TGTGCCTGGGCCGGGACAGGGCGTTCCAACTATGGCTACACCTTC
15	.	TRBV28	TRBJ2-7	.	CASRSRGRGSYEQYF	TGTGCCAGCAGATCCAGGGGTCGGGGCTCCTACGAGCAGTACTTC
13	.	TRBV6-6	TRBJ2-5	few	CASRTAIQETQYF	TGTGCCAGCAGGACAGCTATCCAAGAGACCCAGTACTTC
16	TRBD2	TRBV5-1	TRBJ2-1	.	CASSPNSGASYNEQFF	TGCGCCAGCAGCCCGAACAGCGGGGCCTCCTACAATGAGCAGTTCTTC
15	TRBD1	TRBV27	TRBJ2-7	.	CASSLWTGGSYEQYF	TGTGCCAGCAGTCTGTGGACAGGGGGCTCCTACGAGCAGTACTTC
10	.	TRBV6-5	TRBJ2-7	.	CASHDRGQYF	TGTGCCAGCCATGACAGAGGGCAGTACTTC
19	TRBD1	TRBV14	TRBJ2-4	.	CASSHGFTGGFGAKNSQYF	TGTGCCAGCAGCCATGGATTTACAGGGGGCTTTGGAGCCAAAAACAGTCAGTACTTC
14	TRBD1	TRBV5-6	TRBJ1-2	few	CASSSTKGALGYTF	TGTGCCAGCAGCTCGACGAAGGGGGCTTTAGGCTACACCTTC
14	.	TRBV28	TRBJ2-5	.	CASSLIRQRGEQYF	TGTGCCAGCAGTTTGATCCGGCAGCGCGGGGAGCAGTACTTC
14	TRBD1	TRBV29-1	TRBJ1-5	.	CSVLTGGENQPQHF	TGCAGCGTTCTTACAGGGGGCGAAAATCAGCCCCAGCATTTT
16	.	TRBV12-5	TRBJ2-5	.	CASGLVLGQREETQYF	TGTGCTAGTGGTTTGGTACTAGGGCAGAGAGAAGAGACCCAGTACTTC
16	TRBD1	TRBV19	TRBJ1-5	once	CASRSGTGKGNQPQHF	TGTGCCAGTAGATCCGGGACAGGGAAGGGAAATCAGCCCCAGCATTTT
14	TRBD1	TRBV10-3	TRBJ1-2	.	CAISEDRGRYGYTF	TGTGCCATCAGTGAGGACAGGGGGAGGTATGGCTACACCTTC
17	TRBD1	TRBV4-1	TRBJ2-3	.	CASSQVGGDRGRDTQYF	TGCGCCAGCAGCCAAGTGGGGGGGGACAGGGGGCGAGATACGCAGTATTTT
18	TRBD2	TRBV19	TRBJ2-5	.	CASSFSPLLAGAEETQYF	TGTGCCAGTAGTTTCTCACCACTTTTAGCGGGGGCAGAGGAGACCCAGTACTTC
15	TRBD2	TRBV5-8	TRBJ2-3	.	CASSLGGLTKDTQYF	TGTGCCAGCAGCTTGGGGGGACTAACCAAGGATACGCAGTATTTT
15	TRBD1	TRBV6-5	TRBJ2-1	.	CASSGGQGIWNEQFF	TGTGCCAGCAGTGGGGGACAGGGGATTTGGAATGAGCAGTTCTTC
15	TRBD1	TRBV27	TRBJ2-7	.	CASSLRTGGSYEQYF	TGTGCCAGCAGTCTCAGGACAGGGGGCTCCTACGAGCAGTACTTC
14	TRBD1	TRBV19	TRBJ1-1	.	CASSMTGVNTEAFF	TGTGCCAGTAGTATGACAGGGGTAAACACTGAAGCTTTCTTT
15	TRBD1	TRBV15	TRBJ1-2	.	CATSTLQTGTGGYTF	TGTGCCACCAGCACTCTCCAGACAGGGACGGGTGGCTACACCTTC
15	.	TRBV19	TRBJ2-7	.	CASSSGHAGSYEQYF	TGTGCCAGTAGTTCGGGACACGCCGGCTCCTACGAGCAGTACTTC
14	TRBD1	TRBV6-4	TRBJ1-2	.	CASSAQGDSYGYTF	TGTGCCAGCAGCGCCCAGGGGGATTCGTATGGCTACACCTTC
13	.	TRBV7-3	TRBJ1-1	many	CASSPRVNTEAFF	TGTGCCAGCAGCCCCAGGGTGAACACTGAAGCTTTCTTT
15	.	TRBV28	TRBJ1-1	.	CASSFQGTMNTEAFF	TGTGCCAGCAGTTTCCAGGGGACCATGAACACTGAAGCTTTCTTT
12	TRBD1	TRBV7-9	TRBJ1-1	.	CASSQDRVGAFF	TGTGCCAGCAGCCAAGACAGGGTCGGAGCTTTCTTT
12	.	TRBV5-6	TRBJ2-7	.	CASSFSSYEQYF	TGTGCCAGCAGCTTCTCCTCCTACGAGCAGTACTTC
15	TRBD2	TRBV10-3	TRBJ2-7	.	CAISDTLAGSYEQYF	TGTGCCATCAGTGATACACTAGCGGGCTCCTACGAGCAGTACTTC
15	TRBD1	TRBV6-5	TRBJ1-5	.	CASSTTGGSNQPQHF	TGTGCCAGCAGCACGACAGGGGGAAGCAATCAGCCCCAGCATTTT
12	TRBD2	TRBV28	TRBJ2-1	.	CASRQRGGDQFF	TGTGCCAGCAGGCAGCGGGGGGGGGACCAGTTCTTC
13	.	TRBV5-6	TRBJ2-7	.	CASSPQGPYEQYF	TGTGCCAGCAGCCCACAGGGCCCCTACGAGCAGTACTTC
18	.	TRBV7-6	TRBJ2-1	.	CASSTGTDGGRGEDEQFF	TGTGCCAGCAGTACCGGGACAGACGGGGGGCGGGGGGAAGATGAGCAGTTCTTC
12	.	TRBV13	TRBJ2-1	.	CASSRSIYEQFF	TGTGCCAGCAGCCGGTCGATCTATGAGCAGTTCTTC
11	.	TRBV28	TRBJ2-1	.	CASSYRDTKFF	TGTGCCAGCAGTTACCGGGACACAAAGTTCTTC
14	.	TRBV6-1	TRBJ1-5	.	CASSGLQGRQPQHF	TGTGCCAGCAGTGGACTACAGGGACGGCAGCCCCAGCATTTT
17	.	TRBV10-3	TRBJ2-2	once	CAISDFQGREDTGELFF	TGTGCCATCAGTGACTTTCAGGGTAGGGAGGACACCGGGGAGCTGTTTTTT
15	TRBD1	TRBV2	TRBJ2-7	.	CASSERQGYAYEQYF	TGTGCCAGCAGTGAACGACAGGGGTACGCCTACGAGCAGTACTTC